This T cell receptor (beta chain) was documented in a study of blood T cell repertoires in COVID-19. Clones were read by immunoSEQ multiplex PCR, and TCRdb kept only the in-frame ones, dropping some. Of about 160,000 clones in the sample, roughly 84% were seen once. Participant ages covered about 18 to 95 years across about two dozen US areas. Cohort allocation depended upon clinical history that participants reported. The study counted Cohort 3 donors as recovered given two negative PCRs, clearance, or symptom resolution. Trimming took off 1 base at V and 3 bases at J, with 9 bases between the two ends. The CDR3 consists of 15 residues. Germline CDR1 and CDR2: MDHEN and SYDVKM.

The chain employs TRBV28 and TRBJ1-4, with D unresolved. Sequenced input: PBMCs or T cells enriched from blood (not recorded which). This TCR came from a man in his sixties who had recovered from COVID-19. The CDR3 loop reads CASSLSNSANEKLFF. Here the CDR3 DNA reads TGTGCCAGCAGTTTATCGAACAGTGCTAATGAAAAACTGTTTTTT.